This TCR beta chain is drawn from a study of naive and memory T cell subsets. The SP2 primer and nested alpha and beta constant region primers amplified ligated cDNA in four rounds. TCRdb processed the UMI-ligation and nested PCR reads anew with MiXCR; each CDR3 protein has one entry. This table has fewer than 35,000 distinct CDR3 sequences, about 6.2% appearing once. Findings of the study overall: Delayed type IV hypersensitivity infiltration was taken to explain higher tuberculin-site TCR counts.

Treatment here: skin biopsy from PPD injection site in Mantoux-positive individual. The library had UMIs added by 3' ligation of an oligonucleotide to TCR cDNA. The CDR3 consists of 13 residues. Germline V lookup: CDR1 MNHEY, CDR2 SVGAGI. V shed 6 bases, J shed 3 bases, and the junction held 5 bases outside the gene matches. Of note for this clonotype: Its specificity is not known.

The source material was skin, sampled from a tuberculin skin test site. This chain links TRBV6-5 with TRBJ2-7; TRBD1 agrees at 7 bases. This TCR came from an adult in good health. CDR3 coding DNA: TGTGCCAGCAGACCGGGACAGCGCTACGAGCAGTACTTC. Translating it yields CASRPGQRYEQYF.